This T cell receptor beta chain came from a study of blood T cell repertoires in COVID-19. Study-level information: The United States, Italy and Spain supplied acute and convalescent COVID-19 samples. The analysed material was cDNA or gDNA that came from T cells, B-cell-depleted T cells, or PBMCs.

Original data processing: Nucleated cell number was recorded as an estimate derived from reference gene primer amplification. Profiled with immunoSEQ multiplex PCR; TCRdb holds only in-frame clones, not every one. Clone size and the V and J calls come from that table; the DNA yielded D and trimming. Of under 250,000 clones in the sample, 84% were seen once. Deletions cut 5 bases from V and 0 bases from J, with 11 bases between. Looked up from germline, CDR1 is KGHSH and CDR2 is LQKENI. The CDR3 runs to 15 residues. Sequenced: peripheral blood. The receptor was isolated from a woman between 45 and 65 years old with active or convalescent COVID-19. The rearrangement uses TRBV18 and TRBJ1-5; D gene ambiguous. The CDR3 spells CASSSVINSNQPQHF. The CDR3 DNA is TGTGCCAGCTCATCGGTAATAAATAGCAATCAGCCCCAGCATTTT. Variable domain in full (rest from reference TRBV18 and TRBJ1-5): NAGVMQNPRHLVRRRGQEARLRCSPMKGHSHVYWYRQLPEEGLKFMVYLQKENIIDESGMPKERFSAEFPKEGPSILRIQQVVRGDSAAYFCASSSVINSNQPQHFGDGTRLSIL.